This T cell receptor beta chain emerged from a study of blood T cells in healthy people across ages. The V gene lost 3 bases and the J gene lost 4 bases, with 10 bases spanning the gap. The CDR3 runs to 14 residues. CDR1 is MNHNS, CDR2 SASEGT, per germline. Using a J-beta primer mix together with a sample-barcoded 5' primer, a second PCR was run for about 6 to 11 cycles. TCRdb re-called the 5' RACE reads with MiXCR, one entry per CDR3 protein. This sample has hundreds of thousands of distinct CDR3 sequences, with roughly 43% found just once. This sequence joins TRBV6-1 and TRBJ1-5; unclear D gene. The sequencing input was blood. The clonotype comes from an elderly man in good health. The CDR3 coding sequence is TGTGCCAGCAGTGATAGCGGTGGGAATCAGCCCCAGCATTTT. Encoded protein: CASSDSGGNQPQHF.